This entry lists 25 T cell receptor beta chains sequenced from one sample in a study of cytomegalovirus exposure and HLA in healthy donors. The repertoire was sequenced with immunoSEQ multiplex PCR; TCRdb's copy has only in-frame clones and lacks some. Found here are 200,000 or so clones, about 79% of them singletons; the top ten hold over 10%. Sequencing used PBMCs. These receptors all stem from a woman younger than 45 in good health and CMV-seropositive.

J is TRBJ2-2 and V is TRBV18, with D possibly being TRBD2 (5 bases). Germline V gives CDR1 KGHSH, CDR2 LQKENI. V lost 6 bases, J lost 3 bases, and 11 bases lay in between. CDR3 length equals 14 residues. This CDR3 reads CASSPTRDTGELFF. Written as DNA, the CDR3 is TGTGCCAGCTCCCCCACGAGGGACACCGGGGAGCTGTTTTTT.

V usage is TRBV7-6 and J usage is TRBJ2-7; D unclear. Trimming removed 3 bases at V and 3 bases at J, with 12 bases between. This CDR3 has 14 residues. Germline CDR1 SGHVS, CDR2 FNYEAQ. Here the CDR3 DNA reads TGTGCCAGCAGCTTCACAGATTCCTACTACGAGCAGTACTTC. This sequence encodes CASSFTDSYYEQYF.

The DNA for the CDR3 is TGTGCCACCAGCAGAGGAGGCAGCTACAATGAGCAGTTCTTC. Translating gives CATSRGGSYNEQFF. The chain uses TRBV15 and TRBJ2-1, with no clear D. The germline V gene has CDR1 LNHNV and CDR2 YYDKDF (reference sequence). V dropped 1 base and J dropped 3 bases, with 7 bases sitting between them. CDR3 length: 14 residues.

In this sample, this clone turned up a few times. The chain has TRBV11-2 and TRBJ1-2, with 8 bases matching TRBD1. V was pared by 0 bases and J by 4 bases, with 16 bases of the junction left unmatched. The germline V gene has CDR1 SGHAT and CDR2 FQNNGV. The CDR3 runs 19 residues. The CDR3 DNA follows: TGTGCCAGCAGCTTAGATCGGTCCTTCTTGGGACAGGCGACCTATGGCTACACCTTC. Residues: CASSLDRSFLGQATYGYTF.

The chain links TRBV29-1 to TRBJ1-5; D is unresolved. Trimming took off 4 bases at V and 0 bases at J, with 7 bases between the two ends. This CDR3 has 13 residues. CDR1 SQVTM and CDR2 ANQGSEA come from the germline V gene. The CDR3 nucleotides read TGCAGCGTTGGACACAATAGCAATCAGCCCCAGCATTTT. This encodes CSVGHNSNQPQHF.

The chain uses TRBV4-2 and TRBJ2-5; D call uncertain. V gave up 3 bases and J gave up 5 bases, with 10 bases separating them. This CDR3 has 13 amino acids. In germline, CDR1 is LGHNA, CDR2 YNFKEQ. The CDR3 loop reads CASSQSIGETQYF. The CDR3 region has the DNA TGTGCCAGCAGCCAGAGCATCGGGGAGACCCAGTACTTC.

The rearrangement uses TRBV28 and TRBJ2-4; 7 nucleotides match TRBD1. The CDR3 has 13 amino acids. V shed 10 bases and J 6 bases; nucleotides not matched to a gene: 9. CDR1 MDHEN and CDR2 SYDVKM come from the germline V gene. In DNA form, the CDR3 reads TGTGCCATCGCCGGACAGGCTAGAAACATTCAGTACTTC. Its protein is CAIAGQARNIQYF.

The J gene is TRBJ2-3, the V gene TRBV5-4; possible D gene TRBD2, 5 bases. The germline V and J ends were trimmed by 7 bases and 0 bases, with 9 bases remaining between them. In germline, CDR1 is SGHNT, CDR2 YYREEE (reference sequence). This CDR3 is built from 13 residues. CDR3 nucleotide sequence: TGTGCCAGCGGCAGGACTAGCACAGATACGCAGTATTTT. It translates to CASGRTSTDTQYF.

This clone was seen a few times. The chain carries TRBV5-1 and TRBJ2-7, with 8 nucleotides matching TRBD1. CDR1 SGHRS and CDR2 YFSETQ come from the germline V gene. J gave up 7 bases and V 4 bases, and 7 bases lay outside the gene matches. CDR3 size: 13 residues. The CDR3 protein is CASSRTGYGEQYF. CDR3 nucleotides: TGCGCCAGCAGCCGGACAGGGTACGGGGAGCAGTACTTC. The complete variable domain, with remaining parts taken from reference TRBV5-1 and TRBJ2-7, reads KAGVTQTPRYLIKTRGQQVTLSCSPISGHRSVSWYQQTPGQGLQFLFEYFSETQRNKGNFPGRFSGRQFSNSRSEMNVSTLELGDSALYLCASSRTGYGEQYFGPGTRLTVT.

This clone was seen more than once but under ten times. This rearrangement joins TRBV4-2 to TRBJ1-2; D is undetermined. Trimming took off 3 bases at V and 4 bases at J, with 9 bases between the two ends. This CDR3 comprises 13 residues. CDR1 and CDR2 from the germline V gene are LGHNA and YNFKEQ. This chain's CDR3 is CASSQTSGYGYTF. Here the CDR3 DNA reads TGTGCCAGCAGCCAGACTTCCGGCTATGGCTACACCTTC.

The chain carries TRBV2 and TRBJ2-2; D possibly corresponds to TRBD1 (6 bases). Germline V CDR1 and CDR2: SNHLY, FYNNEI. V was cut by 8 bases and J by 5 bases, with 15 bases left in between. The CDR3 has 14 residues. CDR3 sequence reads: CASADQGLTGELFF. The CDR3 DNA sequence: TGTGCCAGCGCGGACCAGGGGTTGACCGGGGAGCTGTTTTTT.

Here the CDR3 reads CASSGTRTGPLANYGYTF. The CDR3 DNA sequence: TGTGCCAGCAGCGGTACGAGGACAGGGCCGTTAGCTAACTATGGCTACACCTTC. The V call is TRBV2, the J call TRBJ1-2; 8 positions agree with TRBD1. V shed 6 bases, J shed 0 bases, and the junction held 15 bases outside the gene matches. Germline-derived CDR1 and CDR2 are SNHLY and FYNNEI. The CDR3 loop spans 18 amino acids.

This clone was detected once. This chain joins TRBV6-5 and TRBJ1-2, with D maybe TRBD1 (5 bases). The CDR3 has 13 amino acids. Germline V gene sequence: CDR1 MNHEY, CDR2 SVGAGI. V lost 2 bases and J lost 4, with 8 bases in between. The CDR3, as DNA: TGTGCCAGCAGTTACCTTCAGGGCTATGGCTACACCTTC. It encodes CASSYLQGYGYTF.

The CDR3 sequence: CASSATTGGAYNEQFF. CDR3 DNA sequence: TGTGCCAGCAGCGCCACAACAGGGGGGGCCTACAATGAGCAGTTCTTC. The chain is built from TRBV9 and TRBJ2-1, with D perhaps TRBD1 (8 bases). Trimming pared 3 bases from V and 2 bases from J, leaving 15 bases between. CDR1 and CDR2 (germline): SGDLS, YYNGEE. This CDR3 is 16 amino acids long.

CDR3 region: CASRRDGSGAEAFF. The CDR3 DNA sequence: TGTGCCAGTAGGCGGGACGGGAGCGGAGCTGAAGCTTTCTTT. The J gene is TRBJ1-1, the V gene TRBV6-5; possibly TRBD1 for D (5 bases). The CDR3 consists of 14 residues. Germline-derived CDR1 and CDR2 are MNHEY and SVGAGI. Trimming removed 9 bases at V and 6 bases at J, with 20 bases between.

Regarding this clone: The junction departs from germline at one end; a sequencing error may be responsible. The J gene is TRBJ1-2, the V gene TRBV7-2; 7 nucleotides agree with TRBD1. The germline V gene has CDR1 SGHTA and CDR2 FQGNSA. CDR3 length: 19 amino acids. The chain's CDR3 is CASSLDVTGRPGHNYGYTF. DNA of the CDR3: TGTGCCAGCAGTTTAGATGTGACAGGGCGACCGGGGCATAACTATGGCTACACCTTC.

The V call is TRBV28, the J call TRBJ1-2; a weak D match, TRBD1 (6 bases). The CDR3 contains 15 residues. V lost 3 bases and J lost 4, with 15 bases in between. CDR1 and CDR2 (germline): MDHEN, SYDVKM. CDR3 region: CASSFANRVSYGYTF. For the CDR3, the DNA is TGTGCCAGCAGTTTTGCTAACAGGGTGTCCTATGGCTACACCTTC.

The V and J genes are TRBV11-2 and TRBJ2-7; possible D gene TRBD2, 6 bases. In germline, CDR1 is SGHAT, CDR2 FQNNGV. The CDR3 consists of 14 residues. V lost 1 base and J lost 7, with 14 bases in between. This CDR3 is CASSLASLRGEQYF. The CDR3 region has the DNA TGTGCCAGCAGCTTAGCGTCTCTCCGGGGGGAGCAGTACTTC. Variable domain in full (rest from reference TRBV11-2 and TRBJ2-7): EAGVAQSPRYKIIEKRQSVAFWCNPISGHATLYWYQQILGQGPKLLIQFQNNGVVDDSQLPKDRFSAERLKGVDSTLKIQPAKLEDSAVYLCASSLASLRGEQYFGPGTRLTVT.

Written as DNA, the CDR3 is TGTGCCAGCAGTTACTTGGACAGGGGGCGAGAGCAGTACTTC. This sequence encodes CASSYLDRGREQYF. The chain is built from TRBV6-5 and TRBJ2-7; 11 positions match TRBD1. The CDR3 has 14 residues. CDR1 and CDR2 from the germline V gene are MNHEY and SVGAGI. After removal of 1 base from V and 7 bases from J, the junction contained 3 bases not matched to a gene.

The chain links TRBV28 to TRBJ1-1; 10 bases match TRBD1. The CDR3 is 15 residues long. V lost 10 bases to trimming and J lost 0 bases; unmatched junction nucleotides: 8. Germline V gene sequence: CDR1 MDHEN, CDR2 SYDVKM. This CDR3 is CATGTGAFMNTEAFF. CDR3 DNA sequence: TGTGCCACCGGGACAGGGGCGTTCATGAACACTGAAGCTTTCTTT.

The genes are TRBV28 and TRBJ2-4; 8 nucleotides align to TRBD1. With V trimmed by 1 base and J by 9 bases, 5 bases remained unmatched. Germline V gene lookup returns CDR1 MDHEN and CDR2 SYDVKM. The CDR3 runs to 14 residues. This CDR3 reads CASSLLQGVPIQYF. The CDR3 DNA sequence: TGTGCCAGCAGTTTATTACAGGGGGTGCCCATTCAGTACTTC.

V is TRBV2 and J is TRBJ2-3, with D maybe TRBD2 (6 bases). V was trimmed by 7 bases and J by 4 bases, leaving 12 bases between them. Germline V gene data show CDR1 as SNHLY and CDR2 as FYNNEI. The CDR3 is 13 amino acids. CDR3 DNA sequence: TGTGCCAGCAATTCGCGGGGACCAGATACGCAGTATTTT. Protein: CASNSRGPDTQYF.

This clone has just one count. The chain is built from TRBV9 and TRBJ1-1; D not certain. From germline, CDR1 is SGDLS and CDR2 YYNGEE. This CDR3 is 14 amino acids long. V was clipped by 4 bases and J by 1 base, with 11 bases between them. CDR3 in amino acids: CASSPTRGNTEAFF. The CDR3 region has the DNA TGTGCCAGCAGCCCGACTAGAGGGAACACTGAAGCTTTCTTT.

V usage is TRBV7-9 and J usage is TRBJ2-1; 9 bases fit TRBD1. The ends lost 5 bases at V and 4 bases at J; junction bases unmatched: 9. CDR3 length: 16 amino acids. The germline CDR1 and CDR2 sequences are SEHNR and FQNEAQ (reference sequence). DNA of the CDR3: TGTGCCAGCAGCGCCACCGGGACAGGGTCATACAATGAGCAGTTCTTC. It specifies CASSATGTGSYNEQFF. Full variable domain (missing parts from reference TRBV7-9 and TRBJ2-1): DTGVSQNPRHKITKRGQNVTFRCDPISEHNRLYWYRQTLGQGPEFLTYFQNEAQLEKSRLLSDRFSAERPKGSFSTLEIQRTEQGDSAMYLCASSATGTGSYNEQFFGPGTRLTVL.

The V call is TRBV28, the J call TRBJ2-7, with D maybe TRBD2 (6 bases). The CDR3 spans 13 residues. V was clipped by 6 bases and J by 3 bases, with 12 bases between them. Germline V gene data show CDR1 as MDHEN and CDR2 as SYDVKM. The DNA of the CDR3 is TGTGCCAGCAGGATGACTAGGGGCTACGAGCAGTACTTC. Translation: CASRMTRGYEQYF.